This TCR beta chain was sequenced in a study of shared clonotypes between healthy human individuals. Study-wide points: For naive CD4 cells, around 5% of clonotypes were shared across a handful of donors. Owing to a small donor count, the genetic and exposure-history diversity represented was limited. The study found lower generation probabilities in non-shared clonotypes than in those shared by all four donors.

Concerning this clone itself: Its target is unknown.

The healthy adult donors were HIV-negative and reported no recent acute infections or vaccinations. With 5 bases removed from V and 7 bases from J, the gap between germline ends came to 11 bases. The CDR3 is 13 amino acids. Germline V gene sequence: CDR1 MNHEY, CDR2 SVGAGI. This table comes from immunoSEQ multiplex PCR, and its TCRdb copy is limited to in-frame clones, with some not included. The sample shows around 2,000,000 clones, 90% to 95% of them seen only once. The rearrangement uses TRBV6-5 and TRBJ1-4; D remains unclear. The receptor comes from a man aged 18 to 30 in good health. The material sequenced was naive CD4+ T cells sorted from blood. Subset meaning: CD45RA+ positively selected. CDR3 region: CASSGIMGEKLFF. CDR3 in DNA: TGTGCCAGCAGTGGGATTATGGGTGAAAAACTGTTTTTT.